These 30 T cell receptor beta chains came from one sample sequenced in a study of T cells expressing NK-cell markers. No DNA is given; TCRdb re-called the 5' RACE reads and lists each CDR3 protein once. The sample has 550,000 to 600,000 distinct CDR3 sequences; the top ten hold roughly 3.5%. Sequences were obtained from blood T cells: a sorted CD56 or NKG2C T cell subset, CD4+ or CD8+ T cells, or bulk PBMC T cells (not recorded which). These receptors were collected from a man aged 18 to 30 in good health.

The rearrangement joins TRBV11-2 to TRBJ2-3; TCRdb selects TRBD1, and the lack of DNA leaves this call unchecked. The CDR3 is 14 amino acids. CDR1 SGHAT and CDR2 FQNNGV come from the germline V gene. This CDR3 reads CASSRLERGDTQYF.

The rearrangement links TRBV5-5 to TRBJ2-7. In germline, CDR1 is SGHKS, CDR2 YYEKEE (reference sequence). The CDR3 spans 13 residues. This chain's CDR3 is CASSPGSVHEQYF.

The chain links TRBV3-1 to TRBJ2-3. The CDR3 totals 16 residues. CDR1 and CDR2 (germline): LGHDT, YNNKEL (reference sequence). The CDR3 loop reads CASSQDSSFSTDTQYF.

The rearrangement joins TRBV7-2 to TRBJ1-2; TCRdb outputs TRBD1, but without DNA this stays unchecked. CDR3 length equals 14 residues. Germline V gives CDR1 SGHTA, CDR2 FQGNSA. The CDR3 reads CASSFKGTEDGYTF.

This rearrangement joins TRBV10-3 to TRBJ2-7; TCRdb proposes TRBD1, but this gene call is untestable without DNA. The CDR3 is made up of 13 amino acids. Germline loops: CDR1 ENHRY, CDR2 SYGVKD. CDR3 sequence: CATRGTGSYEQYF.

The gene calls are TRBV20-1 and TRBJ2-7; the D gene TCRdb calls, TRBD2, cannot be checked with no DNA. Germline V gives CDR1 DFQATT, CDR2 SNEGSKA (reference sequence). The CDR3 runs 13 residues. Here the CDR3 reads CSGKDPHSYEQYF.

The chain has TRBV11-2 and TRBJ2-5; the D gene TCRdb calls, TRBD2, cannot be checked with no DNA. Germline CDR1 and CDR2: SGHAT and FQNNGV. The length of the CDR3 is 15 residues. This CDR3 is CASSPTSGSAETQYF.

The CDR3: CATYKAGGYNEQFF. The chain uses TRBV15 and TRBJ2-1; with no DNA, the TCRdb D assignment of TRBD2 cannot be verified. The length of the CDR3 is 14 residues. Germline V gene lookup returns CDR1 LNHNV and CDR2 YYDKDF (reference sequence).

The chain joins TRBV12-3 or TRBV12-4 to TRBJ2-4; TCRdb calls TRBD2, which cannot be checked without DNA. CDR3 size: 14 residues. CDR3 protein: CASGFGTREVIQYF.

The V gene is TRBV20-1, the J gene TRBJ2-3. Germline assignment: CDR1 DFQATT and CDR2 SNEGSKA (reference sequence). The length of the CDR3 is 15 residues. CDR3 sequence: CSARVVGDFTDTQYF.

The chain uses TRBV4-1 and TRBJ2-3; TCRdb names TRBD2, which stays unverified in the absence of DNA. The CDR3 contains 15 residues. Per the germline V gene, CDR1 is MGHRA and CDR2 is YSYEKL. The CDR3 protein is CASSRLAGIGDTQYF.

This chain uses TRBV10-3 with TRBJ2-1; lacking DNA, the TRBD2 call made by TCRdb goes unchecked. From germline, CDR1 is ENHRY and CDR2 SYGVKD. The CDR3 spans 13 residues. The CDR3 sequence: CAIRQGPSGEQFF.

The J gene is TRBJ2-4, the V gene TRBV10-3; without DNA, the TCRdb call of TRBD1 cannot be checked. This CDR3 has 16 residues. The germline V gene has CDR1 ENHRY and CDR2 SYGVKD. CDR3 in amino acids: CAIRPAGGIAKNIQYF.

The chain uses TRBV20-1 and TRBJ2-5; absent DNA, TCRdb's TRBD1 call cannot be checked. Germline lookup yields CDR1 DFQATT and CDR2 SNEGSKA (reference sequence). The CDR3 contains 14 residues. This chain's CDR3 is CSASRQGRGETQYF.

The rearrangement joins TRBV7-9 to TRBJ2-7; TCRdb names TRBD1, which stays unverified in the absence of DNA. The CDR3 has 14 amino acids. CDR1 SEHNR and CDR2 FQNEAQ come from the germline V gene (reference sequence). The CDR3 spells CASSLGDSRVEQYF. Supplemented by reference TRBV7-9 and TRBJ2-7, the full variable domain reads DTGVSQNPRHKITKRGQNVTFRCDPISEHNRLYWYRQTLGQGPEFLTYFQNEAQLEKSRLLSDRFSAERPKGSFSTLEIQRTEQGDSAMYLCASSLGDSRVEQYFGPGTRLTVT.

The chain combines TRBV3-1 with TRBJ2-1; no DNA is available, so the TRBD2 call from TCRdb remains unchecked. This CDR3 comprises 16 residues. Germline CDR1 reads LGHDT; CDR2 reads YNNKEL (reference sequence). The CDR3 is CASSRTSGRKYNEQFF.

V usage is TRBV10-3 and J usage is TRBJ2-3. The CDR3 is made up of 13 amino acids. Per germline, CDR1 ENHRY and CDR2 SYGVKD. CDR3 amino acids: CAISESNRDTQYF.

The V gene is TRBV11-2, the J gene TRBJ2-2; with no DNA, the TCRdb D assignment of TRBD1 cannot be verified. The CDR3 extends over 16 amino acids. Looked up from germline, CDR1 is SGHAT and CDR2 is FQNNGV. The CDR3 sequence is CASSWTGLPNTGELFF.

The chain uses TRBV7-2 and TRBJ2-5. In germline, CDR1 is SGHTA, CDR2 FQGNSA. The CDR3 has 14 amino acids. CDR3: CASSFGVYQETQYF.

V and J are TRBV10-2 and TRBJ1-1; TCRdb indicates TRBD1, and absent DNA this call remains unverified. Per the germline V gene, CDR1 is WSHSY and CDR2 is SAAADI. This CDR3 is built from 15 residues. The CDR3 sequence: CASSELGGANTEAFF.

The rearrangement links TRBV5-1 to TRBJ2-1; TCRdb gives TRBD2 as the D gene, but with no DNA this cannot be confirmed. CDR1 and CDR2 (germline): SGHRS, YFSETQ. The CDR3 spans 15 residues. The CDR3 sequence is CASSFSQSGHDEQFF.

CDR3 in amino acids: CASSSWTGGINQPQHF. The chain couples TRBV12-3 or TRBV12-4 to TRBJ1-5; TCRdb selects TRBD1, and the lack of DNA leaves this call unchecked. The CDR3 is 16 amino acids.

The chain links TRBV5-1 to TRBJ2-1. The germline V gene encodes CDR1 SGHRS and CDR2 YFSETQ. This CDR3 is 17 amino acids long. The CDR3 loop reads CASSWDRSGLSYNEQFF. The full variable domain, with the rest looked up from reference TRBV5-1 and TRBJ2-1, is KAGVTQTPRYLIKTRGQQVTLSCSPISGHRSVSWYQQTPGQGLQFLFEYFSETQRNKGNFPGRFSGRQFSNSRSEMNVSTLELGDSALYLCASSWDRSGLSYNEQFFGPGTRLTVL.

The V and J genes are TRBV7-6 and TRBJ2-2; lacking DNA, the TRBD1 call made by TCRdb goes unchecked. CDR1 and CDR2 from the germline V gene are SGHVS and FNYEAQ. The CDR3 contains 13 residues. The CDR3 sequence: CASNPTGTGELFF.

This chain connects TRBV5-1 to TRBJ2-1; with no DNA, the TCRdb D assignment of TRBD1 cannot be verified. Germline loops: CDR1 SGHRS, CDR2 YFSETQ. The CDR3 consists of 15 residues. CDR3 amino acids: CASSSGTHADNEQFF.

The genes are TRBV11-2 and TRBJ2-1; the TRBD1 assignment by TCRdb is unverifiable without DNA. The CDR3 has 15 residues. Per germline, CDR1 SGHAT and CDR2 FQNNGV. The CDR3: CASSFPGHQDNEQFF. Full variable domain (outside the CDR3, taken from reference TRBV11-2 and TRBJ2-1): EAGVAQSPRYKIIEKRQSVAFWCNPISGHATLYWYQQILGQGPKLLIQFQNNGVVDDSQLPKDRFSAERLKGVDSTLKIQPAKLEDSAVYLCASSFPGHQDNEQFFGPGTRLTVL.

This rearrangement joins TRBV5-6 to TRBJ1-2; the TRBD1 assignment by TCRdb is unverifiable without DNA. This CDR3 contains 16 residues. Germline values: CDR1 SGHDT, CDR2 YYEEEE. The CDR3 region is CASSSQTGTVKDGYTF.

The V gene is TRBV18, the J gene TRBJ2-7; TCRdb proposes TRBD2, but this gene call is untestable without DNA. CDR1 KGHSH and CDR2 LQKENI come from the germline V gene. The CDR3 extends over 13 amino acids. The CDR3 loop is CASSPLVEGEQYF.

V is TRBV7-9 and J is TRBJ1-1. Germline loops: CDR1 SEHNR, CDR2 FQNEAQ (reference sequence). CDR3 length: 16 amino acids. CDR3: CASSLGTGPLITEAFF.

J is TRBJ2-1 and V is TRBV20-1; TCRdb selects TRBD2, and the lack of DNA leaves this call unchecked. The CDR3 length is 15 residues. Germline values: CDR1 DFQATT, CDR2 SNEGSKA (reference sequence). The CDR3 sequence: CSAAPDGRAGNEQFF.